Listed below are T cell receptor beta chains from one sample, sequenced in a study of control samples from healthy donors and cancer patients. Measured with immunoSEQ multiplex PCR; TCRdb has only the in-frame clones, and not every one. This sample yields some 80,000 clones, of which around 94% are seen a single time; 5.5% to 6.5% belongs to the top ten. Sequenced: blood. The receptors were sampled from an older woman in good health. Both conserved end residues are part of each CDR3. The D gene is left open where the match is weak. Only some rows state a clone size, as once, few, many or a class for expanded clones.

D	size	J	V	DNA	CDR3
TRBD1	.	TRBJ1-5	TRBV4-3	TGCGCCAGCAGCCAAGGGACAGGGAAAGACAATCAGCCCCAGCATTTT	CASSQGTGKDNQPQHF
.	few	TRBJ2-2	TRBV9	TGTGCCAGCAGCGCCGTATACCGTAACGGGGAGCTGTTTTTT	CASSAVYRNGELFF
.	.	TRBJ1-4	TRBV2	TGTGCCAGCAGGATCACCGTCGCCGATGAAAAACTGTTTTTT	CASRITVADEKLFF
TRBD1	.	TRBJ2-7	TRBV27	TGTGCCAGCAGTATGAGACAGGGCCACGAGCAGTACTTC	CASSMRQGHEQYF
.	.	TRBJ1-1	TRBV7-9	TGTGCCAGCGGAAGGGGCCTTGAAGCTTTCTTT	CASGRGLEAFF
TRBD2	.	TRBJ2-1	TRBV27	TGTGCAACAGCAGTTGGGACTAGCGGATACAATGAGCAGTTCTTC	CATAVGTSGYNEQFF
TRBD1	.	TRBJ1-4	TRBV27	TGTGCCAGCAGCTCCACCGGGACAGGGGGAAGAGTAAAACTGTTTTTT	CASSSTGTGGRVKLFF
TRBD1	.	TRBJ1-4	TRBV29-1	TGCAGCGCTGCCCAGGGGGCGGGGGAAAAACTGTTTTTT	CSAAQGAGEKLFF
.	.	TRBJ2-7	TRBV11-1	TGTGCCAGCAGCTTCCGGCAGGGAACTCGCGAGCAGTACTTC	CASSFRQGTREQYF
.	.	TRBJ2-7	TRBV6-1	TGTGCCAGCAGTGAAAGGTTTATGGGGACCCTTACCTACGAGCAGTACTTC	CASSERFMGTLTYEQYF
.	.	TRBJ2-3	TRBV5-4	TGTGCCAGCAGCTTGGTTGTGGGGAGCACAGATACGCAGTATTTT	CASSLVVGSTDTQYF
.	.	TRBJ1-5	TRBV9	TGTGCCAGCAGCCCCCGGGGGGAGCTCAATCAGCCCCAGCATTTT	CASSPRGELNQPQHF
.	.	TRBJ1-1	TRBV5-4	TGTGCCAGCAGCCCCCAGGAGGACACTGAAGCTTTCTTT	CASSPQEDTEAFF
.	.	TRBJ2-1	TRBV5-4	TGTGCCAGCGAGGACTACCACCGGAACAATGAGCAGTTCTTC	CASEDYHRNNEQFF
.	.	TRBJ2-7	TRBV28	TGTGCCAGCACCACCTCCTACGAGCAGTACTTC	CASTTSYEQYF
.	.	TRBJ2-7	TRBV10-3	TGTGCCATCAGTGAGTCCGGCGGTTCCTACGAGCAGTACTTC	CAISESGGSYEQYF
.	.	TRBJ2-1	TRBV4-1	TGCGCCAGCAGCCAAGATATGAGAGCAAAGTCGTTCTTC	CASSQDMRAKSFF
TRBD1	.	TRBJ2-4	TRBV7-2	TGTGCCAGCAGCTTCGAGGGACAGGGTAAAAACATTCAGTACTTC	CASSFEGQGKNIQYF
TRBD1	.	TRBJ2-7	TRBV6-2/TRBV6-3	TGTGCCAGCAGCCGCGGGACAGGGTACTACGAGCAGTACTTC	CASSRGTGYYEQYF
.	.	TRBJ1-4	TRBV4-1	TGCGCCAGCAGCCAAGAGGGGCACCACGCAACTAATGAAAAACTGTTTTTT	CASSQEGHHATNEKLFF
.	once	TRBJ2-7	TRBV6-2/TRBV6-3	TGTGCCAGCAGCAAGCTCGGGGGTCGAGGAGAGCAGTACTTC	CASSKLGGRGEQYF
TRBD2	.	TRBJ2-3	TRBV5-1	TGCGCCAGCAGCTTCCTTGGACTAGCGGGAATGGGAGATACGCAGTATTTT	CASSFLGLAGMGDTQYF
.	.	TRBJ1-1	TRBV20-1	TGCAGTGTTACAGGGTCCGCTGAAGCTTTCTTT	CSVTGSAEAFF
TRBD1	.	TRBJ2-7	TRBV6-5	TGTGCCAGCAGTTTACGCCGGGACAGGGCCGAGCAGTACTTC	CASSLRRDRAEQYF
TRBD1	.	TRBJ1-3	TRBV10-1	TGCGCCAGCGGCGGACAGGGCGGAAACACCATATATTTT	CASGGQGGNTIYF